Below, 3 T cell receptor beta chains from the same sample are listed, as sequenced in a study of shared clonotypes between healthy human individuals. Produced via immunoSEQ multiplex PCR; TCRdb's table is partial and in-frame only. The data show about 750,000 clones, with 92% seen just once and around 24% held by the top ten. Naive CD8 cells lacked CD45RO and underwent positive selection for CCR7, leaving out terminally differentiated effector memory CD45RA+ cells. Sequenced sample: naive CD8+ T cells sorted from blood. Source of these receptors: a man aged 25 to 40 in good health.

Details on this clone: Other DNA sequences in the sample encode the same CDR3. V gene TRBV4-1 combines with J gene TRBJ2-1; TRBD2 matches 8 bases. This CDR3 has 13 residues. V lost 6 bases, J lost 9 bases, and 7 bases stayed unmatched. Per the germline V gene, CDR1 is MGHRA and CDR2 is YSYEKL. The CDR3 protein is CASRGSGSIEQFF. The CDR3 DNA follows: TGCGCCAGCAGGGGCAGCGGGAGTATTGAGCAGTTCTTC.

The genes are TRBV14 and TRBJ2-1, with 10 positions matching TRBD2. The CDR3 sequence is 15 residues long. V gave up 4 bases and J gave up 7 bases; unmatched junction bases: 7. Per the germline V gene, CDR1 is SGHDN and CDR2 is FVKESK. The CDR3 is CASSPLAGVLNEQFF. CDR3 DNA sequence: TGTGCCAGCAGCCCCCTAGCGGGAGTCTTAAATGAGCAGTTCTTC.

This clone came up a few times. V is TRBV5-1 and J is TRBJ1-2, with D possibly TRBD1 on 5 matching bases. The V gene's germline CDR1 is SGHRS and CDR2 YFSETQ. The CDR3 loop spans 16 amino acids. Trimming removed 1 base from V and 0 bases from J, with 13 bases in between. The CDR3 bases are TGCGCCAGCAGCTTGACCGCGGGACTTCCTAACTATGGCTACACCTTC. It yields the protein CASSLTAGLPNYGYTF.